The present T cell receptor (beta chain) was sequenced within a study of high-grade serous ovarian cancer treatment subgroups (dated by TCRdb to the early 2020s). General notes on the study: On average, each sample produced about 14,000 sequencing reads and about 7,000 unique TCR beta rearrangements. The study examined TCR beta repertoires in high-grade serous ovarian cancer patients who were grouped under a laparoscopic triage algorithm by complete gross resection or by neoadjuvant chemotherapy response. The cohort comprised about 30 patients: about 10 with no residual disease after primary surgery (R0), about 10 excellent NACT responders, and about 10 poor NACT responders. One primary tumor sample and two metastatic tumor samples were contributed by each patient, so that some 96 samples were obtained in total.

This clone was counted only a few times. Its specific antigen is unknown. Base qualities are not at hand, and no much larger clone is one base apart. Points the paper makes about the study in general: Repertoire similarity ranging from roughly 0.095 to 0.8 was observed between tumors from the same patient, whereas almost no similarity was observed between different patients. The TCR repertoire analyses centered on CDR3, leaving CDR1 and CDR2 unanalyzed. Spatial information was not captured by bulk tumor TCR sequencing, so insight into HGSC tumor complexity and diversity was limited. Neoantigen level correlated positively with TCR clonal relatedness, and copy number variation and mutation load from whole-genome sequencing showed a positive trend with TCR clonal relatedness.

The roughly 89 tumor samples underwent high-throughput TCR profiling with ImmunoSEQ. Under the source paper's analysis protocol: Repertoire diversity metrics included richness (unique productive sequences), clonality, evenness and relatedness; Bhattacharyya coefficient assessed similarity between samples. A sensitivity analysis that removed TCRs with fewer than two reads produced consistent conclusions. Not all clones reach the TCRdb copy of this immuneACCESS table, which keeps in-frame sequences only. Checked studies attribute under half of the gap to unresolved V genes and leave the rest unexplained. That table supplies the V and J calls and clone size; D and trimming were determined from the DNA. The sample profile shows approximately 1,800 clones; more than 75% of them were found once. The ten biggest clones cover about 7.8% of the sample. Collection of tumor samples took place before definitive surgery or chemotherapy. Genomic DNA was extracted by the MD Anderson Biospecimen Extraction Resource, and TCR sequencing was done by the MD Anderson Cancer Genomics Laboratory.

Counted from cysteine to phenylalanine, this CDR3 has 15 amino acids. Here the CDR3 DNA is all that survives: 45 bases in frame from base 1. V lost 4 bases and J lost 4 bases; the stretch between them is 14 bases long. Based on the germline V gene (reference sequence), the CDR1 and CDR2 sequences are SGHNT and YYREEE. This sequence originates from a human donor with high-grade serous ovarian cancer. The sample taken for sequencing was tumor tissue. The chain links TRBV5-4 with TRBJ1-4; TRBD1 might be the D gene, on 6 matching bases. The DNA is TGTGCCAGCAGCAGTAACAGGGCCGTTAATGAAAAACTGTTTTTT. It translates to CASSSNRAVNEKLFF.